This T cell receptor (beta chain) was profiled in a study of CD8 T cells in Susac syndrome. Bulk CD8+ and CD4+ cells came from magnetic negative isolation; CD8+ TEMRA by FACS. The V end lost 2 bases, the J end lost 2 bases, and 7 bases lay between the germline ends. The CDR3 is 15 amino acids. Germline loops: CDR1 MGHDK, CDR2 SYGVNS. Reverse transcription of roughly 0.45 to 1 ug RNA used random hexamers. Multiplex PCR with immunoSEQ amplified the TCR beta CDR3 across 54 Vbeta and 13 Jbeta. One entry per CDR3 protein results from TCRdb running MiXCR on the immunoSEQ multiplex PCR reads. The table shows about 150,000 distinct CDR3 sequences, with approximately 95% occurring only once.

Sequences were obtained from CD4+ T cells from PBMCs. The sequence was collected from a human donor with Susac syndrome. The genes are TRBV25-1 and TRBJ2-6; D remains unclear. This CDR3 is CASSEVGTGANVLTF. CDR3 sequence (DNA): TGTGCCAGCAGTGAAGTGGGGACTGGGGCCAACGTCCTGACTTTC. The full variable domain, its missing parts supplied by reference TRBV25-1 and TRBJ2-6, is EADIYQTPRYLVIGTGKKITLECSQTMGHDKMYWYQQDPGMELHLIHYSYGVNSTEKGDLSSESTVSRIRTEHFPLTLESARPSHTSQYLCASSEVGTGANVLTFGAGSRLTVL.